Listed here are 23 T cell receptor beta chains from one sample, sequenced in a study of T cell repertoires in cytomegalovirus infection. One entry per CDR3 protein results from TCRdb running MiXCR on the reads. The sample lists roughly 280,000 distinct CDR3 sequences, about 20% occurring once. The antigens of these receptors remain unknown. The sequencing here drew on cultured PBMCs, taken from culture after CMV antigen stimulation. These receptors all come from a human donor in good health (CMV status not recorded). Some clones in this sample may be carry-over from other donors' samples.

The rearrangement uses TRBV13 and TRBJ2-3; TRBD1 aligns across 8 bases. The CDR3 contains 18 residues. Trimming cost V 5 bases and J 6 bases; bases outside gene matches: 19. The germline V gene has CDR1 PRHDT and CDR2 FYEKMQ (reference sequence). CDR3: CASSALTPGQGLIDTQYF. CDR3 nucleotide sequence: TGTGCCAGCAGCGCTCTCACACCCGGACAGGGTTTAATTGATACGCAGTATTTT.

J is TRBJ2-1 and V is TRBV6-2 or TRBV6-3; 11 nucleotides match TRBD2. The CDR3 contains 15 residues. Germline V gene sequence: CDR1 MNHEY, CDR2 SVGEGT. J was trimmed by 6 bases and V by 6 bases; bases with no gene match: 7. This CDR3 is CASRLTSGRFNEQFF. Written as DNA, the CDR3 is TGTGCCAGCAGACTAACTAGCGGGAGATTCAATGAGCAGTTCTTC.

This chain uses TRBV28 with TRBJ1-5, with TRBD1 matching over 8 bases. V lost 6 bases and J lost 1; bases outside the gene matches: 5. The CDR3 sequence is 15 residues long. Germline lookup yields CDR1 MDHEN and CDR2 SYDVKM. The CDR3 reads CASSPGGRSNQPQHF. CDR3 coding DNA: TGTGCCAGCAGCCCAGGGGGCAGGAGCAATCAGCCCCAGCATTTT.

This clonotype was picked up a small number of times. The chain combines TRBV4-3 with TRBJ1-6; a weak D match, TRBD1 (5 bases). Trimming took off 0 bases at V and 12 bases at J, with 12 bases between the two ends. CDR3 length: 14 amino acids. Looked up from germline, CDR1 is LGHNA and CDR2 is YSLEER. The chain's CDR3 is CASSQDLGVLPLHF. DNA for the CDR3: TGCGCCAGCAGCCAAGATCTGGGGGTCTTACCCCTCCACTTT.

This clonotype appeared many times. The chain carries TRBV7-6 and TRBJ2-1, with D perhaps TRBD2 (6 bases). Germline assignment: CDR1 SGHVS and CDR2 FNYEAQ. The CDR3 consists of 14 residues. V lost 4 bases to trimming and J lost 4 bases, with 11 bases between them. CDR3 bases: TGTGCCAGCAGCTGGGGCGGGAAGTACAATGAGCAGTTCTTC. Protein sequence: CASSWGGKYNEQFF.

This clonotype showed up many times. J is TRBJ1-4 and V is TRBV4-1; possibly TRBD1 for D (6 bases). Trimming took off 7 bases at V and 6 bases at J, with 15 bases between the two ends. CDR1 and CDR2 from the germline V gene are MGHRA and YSYEKL. The CDR3 loop spans 14 amino acids. The CDR3 here is CASKQGMGDEKLFF. The CDR3 bases are TGCGCCAGCAAACAGGGTATGGGCGATGAAAAACTGTTTTTT.

This clonotype was recorded a few times. The V gene is TRBV19, the J gene TRBJ2-3, with 7 positions matching TRBD1. The CDR3 runs to 13 residues. CDR1 and CDR2 from the germline V gene are LNHDA and SQIVND (reference sequence). V lost 7 bases and J lost 7; bases outside the gene matches: 8. The DNA of the CDR3 is TGTGCCAGTACCGGGACAGCCAGATATACGCAGTATTTT. Translated: CASTGTARYTQYF.

This clonotype was picked up a small number of times. The genes are TRBV19 and TRBJ2-2; the match to TRBD2 covers 7 bases. CDR3 size: 14 residues. Trimming at V came to 5 bases and at J to 7 bases, leaving 7 bases not matched to a gene. Germline V gene sequence: CDR1 LNHDA, CDR2 SQIVND (reference sequence). CDR3 sequence (DNA): TGTGCCAGTAGTCCGGGACTACGAGGCGGGGAGCTGTTTTTT. It translates to CASSPGLRGGELFF.

This clonotype was seen a few times. The V gene is TRBV5-4, the J gene TRBJ2-1; the D is unclear. Trimming removed 1 base at V and 7 bases at J, with 9 bases between. Looked up from germline, CDR1 is SGHNT and CDR2 is YYREEE (reference sequence). CDR3 length: 13 residues. The CDR3 loop reads CASSLPWGNEQFF. Here the CDR3 DNA reads TGTGCCAGCAGCTTGCCCTGGGGTAATGAGCAGTTCTTC.

This clonotype showed up just a few times. The V gene is TRBV27, the J gene TRBJ1-1; no reliable D call. The CDR3 covers 14 residues. Germline V gives CDR1 MNHEY, CDR2 SMNVEV (reference sequence). V was cut by 3 bases and J by 6 bases, with 14 bases left in between. In DNA form, the CDR3 reads TGTGCCAGCAGTTTTCGACCAATTTCCCCTGAAGCTTTCTTT. Translation: CASSFRPISPEAFF.

The CDR3 protein is CASSIDTAYDEQFF. In DNA, the CDR3 is TGTGCCAGTAGTATAGACACGGCTTATGATGAGCAGTTCTTC. V is TRBV19 and J is TRBJ2-1; D gene uncertain. CDR3 length equals 14 residues. Germline V gives CDR1 LNHDA, CDR2 SQIVND (reference sequence). Trimming shortened V by 0 bases and J by 8 bases, and 11 bases separated the two germline ends.

This clonotype has a handful of counts. J is TRBJ2-1 and V is TRBV15; TRBD2 matches at 12 bases. V dropped 0 bases and J dropped 8; count of bases not matched to a gene: 5. Germline values: CDR1 LNHNV, CDR2 YYDKDF (reference sequence). The CDR3 has 16 amino acids. CDR3 sequence reads: CATSRDLASGRDEQFF. The CDR3, as DNA: TGTGCCACCAGCAGAGATCTGGCTAGCGGGAGGGATGAGCAGTTCTTC.

This clonotype was seen many times. The chain employs TRBV6-6 and TRBJ2-5, with TRBD2 identical over 8 bases. The CDR3 length is 14 residues. V dropped 6 bases and J dropped 9; count of bases not matched to a gene: 12. The germline CDR1 and CDR2 sequences are MNHNY and SVGAGI (reference sequence). CDR3 coding DNA: TGTGCCAGCAGCCTCAGAACTAGCGGTCAGGCCCAGTACTTC. This gives the protein CASSLRTSGQAQYF.

The rearrangement joins TRBV7-6 to TRBJ2-3; D assignment may be TRBD1 or TRBD2 (5 bases each). Between the trimmed V and J ends, which lost 6 bases and 2 bases, there was a span of 9 bases. Germline CDR1 is SGHVS and CDR2 is FNYEAQ. The length of the CDR3 is 13 residues. The CDR3 spells CASRGRNTDTQYF. The CDR3 region has the DNA TGTGCCAGCAGGGGACGTAACACAGATACGCAGTATTTT.

The chain couples TRBV12-3 or TRBV12-4 to TRBJ2-1; possibly TRBD1 for D (6 bases). Between the trimmed V and J ends, which lost 6 bases and 6 bases, there was a span of 21 bases. CDR3 size: 16 residues. CDR3 in amino acids: CASRDSLKSPGNEQFF. DNA of the CDR3: TGTGCCAGCAGGGACAGCTTGAAGTCTCCTGGCAATGAGCAGTTCTTC.

This clonotype was counted only a few times. As DNA, the CDR3 is TGTGCCAGTAGTCTCACCGGGACCGGGGTTGAGCCCCAGCATTTT. This gives the protein CASSLTGTGVEPQHF. The rearrangement uses TRBV19 and TRBJ1-5, with TRBD1 as a possible D gene (5 bases). Germline CDR1 is LNHDA and CDR2 is SQIVND (reference sequence). V dropped 5 bases and J dropped 8 bases, with 19 bases sitting between them. The CDR3 length is 15 residues.

This clonotype was seen more than once but under ten times. The gene calls are TRBV7-4 and TRBJ2-5, with D perhaps TRBD1 or TRBD2 (6 bases each). The germline V gene encodes CDR1 SGHVT and CDR2 SQSDAQ. The CDR3 runs to 11 residues. V dropped 9 bases and J dropped 5 bases, with 10 bases sitting between them. In nucleotides, the CDR3 is TGTGCCAGAGGGGGGCTTGAGACCCAGTACTTC. As protein: CARGGLETQYF.

Ten or more counts support this clonotype. An end of the junction differs from the germline gene, which may be a read error. The chain links TRBV7-7 to TRBJ2-5, with D maybe TRBD2 (5 bases). Germline assignment: CDR1 SSHAT and CDR2 FNYEAQ (reference sequence). The CDR3 totals 13 residues. The CDR3 sequence is CASSFGGAETQYF. CDR3 nucleotide sequence: TGTGCTAGCAGCTTTGGAGGTGCGGAGACCCAGTACTTC.

This clonotype turned up a few times. The CDR3 protein is CASSRRLAPSTDTQYF. As DNA, the CDR3 is TGTGCCAGTAGTCGCCGACTAGCACCTAGCACAGATACGCAGTATTTT. The rearrangement joins TRBV19 to TRBJ2-3, with 7 bases aligning to TRBD2. The V gene end was trimmed by 5 bases and the J gene end by 0 bases; junction bases not matched to a gene: 8. Germline V lookup: CDR1 LNHDA, CDR2 SQIVND (reference sequence). The CDR3 is 16 residues long.

In its sample, this clonotype was seen many times. The chain couples TRBV7-2 to TRBJ2-2, with D possibly matching TRBD2 (6 bases). CDR3 size: 16 residues. Germline V gives CDR1 SGHTA, CDR2 FQGNSA. V lost 3 bases and J 5 bases, leaving 16 bases between the germline ends. In nucleotides, the CDR3 is TGTGCCAGCAGCTTTAGGGACTTGGGAAAAACCGGGGAGCTGTTTTTT. Translated: CASSFRDLGKTGELFF.

This clonotype has more than one count but fewer than ten. The chain employs TRBV9 and TRBJ1-2, with D possibly TRBD1 on 5 matching bases. This CDR3 has 12 residues. V was shortened by 4 bases and J by 4 bases, with 8 bases between the two germline ends. Germline V gives CDR1 SGDLS, CDR2 YYNGEE. The CDR3 coding sequence is TGTGCCAGCAGCCCCAGGGTCTATGGCTACACCTTC. It encodes CASSPRVYGYTF.

The chain uses TRBV2 and TRBJ2-6; TRBD1 matches 8 bases. The germline V gene encodes CDR1 SNHLY and CDR2 FYNNEI. V lost 1 base to trimming and J lost 0 bases; unmatched junction nucleotides: 8. CDR3 size: 19 residues. The CDR3: CASSEGRTGMSSGANVLTF. The CDR3 DNA is TGTGCCAGCAGTGAAGGGAGGACAGGGATGAGCTCTGGGGCCAACGTCCTGACTTTC.

The chain recombines TRBV19 with TRBJ2-3; 9 nucleotides line up with TRBD2. V lost 5 bases, J lost 6 bases, and 15 bases stayed unmatched. Germline values: CDR1 LNHDA, CDR2 SQIVND (reference sequence). The CDR3 extends over 17 amino acids. In DNA, the CDR3 is TGTGCCAGTAGTTTCCGGGGGAGAGCGGGAGGCGCGGATACGCAGTATTTT. This sequence encodes CASSFRGRAGGADTQYF.